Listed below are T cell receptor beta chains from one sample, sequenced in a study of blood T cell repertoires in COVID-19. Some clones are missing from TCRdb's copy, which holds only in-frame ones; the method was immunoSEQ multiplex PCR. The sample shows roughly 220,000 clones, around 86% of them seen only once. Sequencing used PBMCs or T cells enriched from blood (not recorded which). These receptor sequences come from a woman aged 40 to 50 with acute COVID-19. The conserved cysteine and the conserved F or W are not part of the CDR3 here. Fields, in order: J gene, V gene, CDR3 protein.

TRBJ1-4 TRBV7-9 ASSFPGPEGEKLF
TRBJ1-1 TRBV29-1 SVRTGETEAF
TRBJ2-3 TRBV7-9 ASSLVAGGTDTQY
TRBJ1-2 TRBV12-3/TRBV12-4 ASSLVGRDGYT
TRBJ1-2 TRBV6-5 AALSNTGGYGYT
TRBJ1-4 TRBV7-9 ASSRQVEKLF
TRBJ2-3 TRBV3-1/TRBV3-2 ASSPTGTSGWGDTQY
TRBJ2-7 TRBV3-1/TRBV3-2 ASSQGTGGFAYEQY
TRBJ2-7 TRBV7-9 ASSGGTESSYEQY
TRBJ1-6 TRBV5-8 ASSWGQINNSPLH
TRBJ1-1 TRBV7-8 ASSSRRREKAF
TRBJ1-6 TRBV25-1 ASQGGIRSSYNSPLH
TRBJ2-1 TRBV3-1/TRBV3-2 ASSRLIGQGANEQF
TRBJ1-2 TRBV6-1 ASSEGQAFYGYT
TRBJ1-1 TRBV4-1 ASSPLPADYTEAF
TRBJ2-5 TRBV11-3 ASSLGRGAETQY